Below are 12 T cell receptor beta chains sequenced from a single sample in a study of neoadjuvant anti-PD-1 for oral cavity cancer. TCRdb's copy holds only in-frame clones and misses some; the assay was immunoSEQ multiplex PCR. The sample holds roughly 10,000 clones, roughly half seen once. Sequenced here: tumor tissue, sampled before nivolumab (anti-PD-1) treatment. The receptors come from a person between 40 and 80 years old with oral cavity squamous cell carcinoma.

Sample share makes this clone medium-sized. CDR3: CASSLGPGGTDTQYF. The CDR3 coding sequence is TGTGCCAGCAGCTTGGGACCAGGAGGCACAGATACGCAGTATTTT. The V call is TRBV5-5, the J call TRBJ2-3, with D unclear. The CDR3 length is 15 residues. Trimming removed 0 bases at V and 1 base at J, with 9 bases between. The germline CDR1 and CDR2 sequences are SGHKS and YYEKEE (reference sequence). Filled out from reference TRBV5-5 and TRBJ2-3, the complete variable domain reads DAGVTQSPTHLIKTRGQQVTLRCSPISGHKSVSWYQQVLGQGPQFIFQYYEKEERGRGNFPDRFSARQFPNYSSELNVNALLLGDSALYLCASSLGPGGTDTQYFGPGTRLTVL.

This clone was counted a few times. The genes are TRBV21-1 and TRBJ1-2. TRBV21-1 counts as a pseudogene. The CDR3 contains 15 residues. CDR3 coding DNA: TGTGCCAGCAGCACCCAGGAGAGGTTTAACTATGGCTACACCTTC. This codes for CASSTQERFNYGYTF.

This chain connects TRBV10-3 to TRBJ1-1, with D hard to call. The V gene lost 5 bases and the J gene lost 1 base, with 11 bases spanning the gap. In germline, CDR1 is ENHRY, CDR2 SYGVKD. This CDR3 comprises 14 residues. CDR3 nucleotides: TGTGCCATCAGTTTAGACCTAGGGAACACTGAAGCTTTCTTT. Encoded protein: CAISLDLGNTEAFF.

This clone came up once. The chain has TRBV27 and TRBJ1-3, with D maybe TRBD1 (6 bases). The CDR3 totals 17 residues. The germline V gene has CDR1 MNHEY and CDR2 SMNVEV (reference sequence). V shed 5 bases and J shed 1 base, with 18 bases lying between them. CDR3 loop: CASSRTPSGVSGNTIYF. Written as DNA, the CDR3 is TGTGCCAGCAGTCGAACGCCATCAGGGGTATCTGGAAACACCATATATTTT.

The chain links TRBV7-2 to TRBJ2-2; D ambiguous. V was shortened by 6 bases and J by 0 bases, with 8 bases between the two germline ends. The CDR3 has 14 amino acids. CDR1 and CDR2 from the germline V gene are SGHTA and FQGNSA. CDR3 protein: CASSKGPNTGELFF. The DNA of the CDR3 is TGTGCCAGCAGTAAGGGTCCGAACACCGGGGAGCTGTTTTTT. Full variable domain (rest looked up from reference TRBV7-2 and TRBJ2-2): GAGVSQSPSNKVTEKGKDVELRCDPISGHTALYWYRQSLGQGLEFLIYFQGNSAPDKSGLPSDRFSAERTGGSVSTLTIQRTQQEDSAVYLCASSKGPNTGELFFGEGSRLTVL.

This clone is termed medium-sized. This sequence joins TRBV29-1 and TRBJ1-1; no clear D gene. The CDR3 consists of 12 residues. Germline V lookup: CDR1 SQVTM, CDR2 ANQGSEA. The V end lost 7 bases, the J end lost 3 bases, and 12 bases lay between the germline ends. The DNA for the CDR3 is TGCAGCGCTACGGGCCGATACACTGAAGCTTTCTTT. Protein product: CSATGRYTEAFF.

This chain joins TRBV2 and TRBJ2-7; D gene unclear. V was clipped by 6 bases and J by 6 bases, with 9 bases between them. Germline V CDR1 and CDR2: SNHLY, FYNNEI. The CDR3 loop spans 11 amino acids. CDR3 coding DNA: TGTGCCAGCAGGGTCTTCGGCGAGCAGTACTTC. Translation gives CASRVFGEQYF.

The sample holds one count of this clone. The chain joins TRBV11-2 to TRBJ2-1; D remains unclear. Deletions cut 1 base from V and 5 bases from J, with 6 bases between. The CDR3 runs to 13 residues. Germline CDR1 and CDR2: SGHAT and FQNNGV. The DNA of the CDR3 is TGTGCCAGCAGCTTAGGACGTAACAATGAGCAGTTCTTC. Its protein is CASSLGRNNEQFF.

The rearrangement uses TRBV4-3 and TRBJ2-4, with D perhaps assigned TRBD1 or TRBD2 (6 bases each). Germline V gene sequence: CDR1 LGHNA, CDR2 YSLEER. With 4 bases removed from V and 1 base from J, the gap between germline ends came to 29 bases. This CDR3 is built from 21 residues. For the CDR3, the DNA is TGCGCCAGCAGCCGGGAGAGGACAGATCCCGGACTGGGGGGTGCCAAAAACATTCAGTACTTC. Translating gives CASSRERTDPGLGGAKNIQYF.

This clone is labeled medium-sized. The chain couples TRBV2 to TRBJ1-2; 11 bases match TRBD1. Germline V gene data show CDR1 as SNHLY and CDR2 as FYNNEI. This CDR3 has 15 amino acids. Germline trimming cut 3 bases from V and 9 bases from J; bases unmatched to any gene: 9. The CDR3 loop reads CASSDRTGGFGSYTF. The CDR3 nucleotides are TGTGCCAGCAGTGACAGGACAGGGGGCTTCGGGAGCTACACCTTC.

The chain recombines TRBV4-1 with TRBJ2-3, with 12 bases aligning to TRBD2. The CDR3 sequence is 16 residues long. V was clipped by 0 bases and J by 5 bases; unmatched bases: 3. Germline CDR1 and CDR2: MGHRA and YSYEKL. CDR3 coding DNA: TGCGCCAGCAGCCAAGAGTTACTAGCGGGGGGAGATACGCAGTATTTT. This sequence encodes CASSQELLAGGDTQYF.

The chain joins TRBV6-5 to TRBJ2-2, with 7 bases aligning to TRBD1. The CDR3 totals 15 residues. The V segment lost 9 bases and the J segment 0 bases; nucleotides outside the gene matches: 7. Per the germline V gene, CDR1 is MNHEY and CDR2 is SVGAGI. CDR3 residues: CASNSGTANTGELFF. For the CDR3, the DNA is TGTGCCAGTAACTCCGGGACAGCGAACACCGGGGAGCTGTTTTTT.